This T cell receptor beta chain is from a study of T cell repertoires in cytomegalovirus infection. Study-level results: HLA-C-restricted CMV clonotypes gave the most frequent clonotype in two of eight donors.

Trimming took 6 bases from V and 7 from J, leaving 25 bases between them. The CDR3 consists of 17 residues. The germline V gene encodes CDR1 KGHSH and CDR2 LQKENI. MiXCR, applied by TCRdb to the reads, yields one record per CDR3 protein. Among some 180,000 distinct CDR3 sequences, 9.5% were seen once, and the ten largest hold about 4.2%. This clonotype was seen only a few times. Antigen unknown. J is TRBJ2-1 and V is TRBV18; tentatively, D is TRBD2 (6 bases). The specimen sequenced was PBMCs. This receptor was obtained from a human donor in good health (CMV status not recorded). Some clones in this sample may be carry-over from other donors' samples. This CDR3 reads CASSSKPGSGVNNEQFF. The CDR3 region has the DNA TGTGCCAGCTCTTCCAAACCCGGATCGGGAGTGAATAATGAGCAGTTCTTC.